The 23 T cell receptor beta chains presented below share a single source sample, sequenced in a study of long-term antiretroviral therapy in people with HIV (dated by TCRdb to 2021 to 2024). The immunoSEQ hsTCRB v3.0 assay was used at survey level resolution for TRB variable region sequencing. The clones in this table, taken by TCRdb from immuneACCESS, are in-frame only. Not every clone is retained; where verified, under half of the shortfall comes from an unresolved V gene, and the cause of the rest is unknown. Within this sample are about 23,000 clones, with around 82% of them counted one time only. The ten largest clones take up more than 5.5% of the sample. The sequencing here drew on unsorted PBMCs, taken 1.5 years after starting antiretroviral therapy. These TCRs come from a man aged 25 to 40 with HIV.

The chain couples TRBV7-9 to TRBJ2-5; D gene unclear. CDR3 size: 11 residues. V was pared by 5 bases and J by 3 bases, with 4 bases between. Germline CDR1 is SEHNR and CDR2 is FQNEAQ (reference sequence). Here the CDR3 DNA reads TGTGCCAGCAGCGCGGAAGAGACCCAGTACTTC. Residues: CASSAEETQYF.

This clone came up once. This chain connects TRBV4-1 to TRBJ1-1; TRBD1 is a possible D gene (5 bases). Looked up from germline, CDR1 is MGHRA and CDR2 is YSYEKL. V lost 0 bases, J lost 0 bases, and 17 bases lay in between. The CDR3 runs 18 residues. The CDR3: CASSQDPGTALMNTEAFF. DNA for the CDR3: TGCGCCAGCAGCCAAGATCCCGGGACGGCGCTTATGAACACTGAAGCTTTCTTT.

The chain has TRBV29-1 and TRBJ2-7, with TRBD2 matching over 10 bases. From germline, CDR1 is SQVTM and CDR2 ANQGSEA. The CDR3 extends over 13 amino acids. V dropped 7 bases and J dropped 2; count of bases not matched to a gene: 5. CDR3 protein: CSGASGGTYEQYF. The CDR3 DNA reads as TGCAGCGGCGCTAGCGGGGGAACCTACGAGCAGTACTTC.

The chain joins TRBV6-5 to TRBJ1-2, with 11 bases lining up with TRBD1. Germline CDR1 and CDR2: MNHEY and SVGAGI. This CDR3 is built from 14 residues. The junction had 8 bases not matched to a gene; V was cut back by 7 bases and J by 7 bases. The CDR3 is CASTPSGQGAGYTF. CDR3 nucleotides: TGTGCCAGCACCCCCTCAGGACAGGGGGCTGGCTACACCTTC.

The chain recombines TRBV29-1 with TRBJ2-3; possible D gene TRBD2, 7 bases. This CDR3 has 13 amino acids. Germline V lookup: CDR1 SQVTM, CDR2 ANQGSEA. With 4 bases removed from V and 3 bases from J, the gap between germline ends came to 11 bases. This CDR3 is CSVGGGGTDTQYF. The CDR3 DNA reads as TGCAGCGTTGGCGGGGGCGGTACAGATACGCAGTATTTT.

V and J are TRBV6-1 and TRBJ2-7; the D call may be TRBD1 or TRBD2 (5 bases each). The V end was cut by 3 bases, the J end by 0 bases, with 15 bases between. The CDR3 extends over 16 amino acids. Per germline, CDR1 MNHNS and CDR2 SASEGT. The DNA for the CDR3 is TGTGCCAGCAGTGAGAGAGGGGCAGGGAGCTCCTACGAGCAGTACTTC. This codes for CASSERGAGSSYEQYF.

This clone has a single count. J is TRBJ2-7 and V is TRBV7-9; either TRBD1 or TRBD2 may supply D (5 bases each). The V gene lost 0 bases and the J gene lost 5 bases, with 11 bases spanning the gap. This CDR3 region has 14 residues. Germline loops: CDR1 SEHNR, CDR2 FQNEAQ (reference sequence). CDR3 DNA sequence: TGTGCCAGCAGCTTAGCCGGGGCACTGCACGAGCAGTACTTC. This translates into CASSLAGALHEQYF.

Relative to its sample, this clone is large. J is TRBJ2-2 and V is TRBV29-1, with TRBD1 as a possible D gene (6 bases). Germline V gene sequence: CDR1 SQVTM, CDR2 ANQGSEA. The CDR3 consists of 12 residues. V was clipped by 7 bases and J by 5 bases, with 11 bases between them. The CDR3 is CSGLRGTGELFF. The CDR3 DNA reads TGCAGCGGACTCAGGGGTACCGGGGAGCTGTTTTTT.

The chain carries TRBV11-2 and TRBJ1-2, with D unresolved. CDR3 size: 14 residues. Trimming removed 0 bases at V and 4 bases at J, with 9 bases between. Germline V gene data show CDR1 as SGHAT and CDR2 as FQNNGV. CDR3 nucleotide sequence: TGTGCCAGCAGCTTAGATCCTACATTCTATGGCTACACCTTC. As protein: CASSLDPTFYGYTF.

In DNA form, the CDR3 reads TGTGCCAGTAGTATTGAGAATTCACCCCTCCACTTT. Amino acids: CASSIENSPLHF. The gene calls are TRBV19 and TRBJ1-6, with unresolved D. Germline loops: CDR1 LNHDA, CDR2 SQIVND (reference sequence). Deletions cut 3 bases from V and 7 bases from J, with 4 bases between. CDR3 length equals 12 residues.

The V gene is TRBV19, the J gene TRBJ2-1, with D perhaps TRBD2 (5 bases). Germline loops: CDR1 LNHDA, CDR2 SQIVND (reference sequence). V dropped 1 base and J dropped 5 bases, with 15 bases sitting between them. This CDR3 has 16 amino acids. CDR3 loop: CASSIASGVGDNEQFF. The DNA of the CDR3 is TGTGCCAGTAGTATAGCGTCCGGGGTCGGGGACAATGAGCAGTTCTTC.

This sequence joins TRBV7-2 and TRBJ2-7; 7 nucleotides match TRBD1. This CDR3 has 14 residues. The V gene's germline CDR1 is SGHTA and CDR2 FQGNSA. Trimming took 4 bases from V and 4 from J; bases not matched to a gene: 7. The CDR3 reads CASSYERQGYEQYF. The DNA for the CDR3 is TGTGCCAGCAGCTACGAGAGACAGGGTTACGAGCAGTACTTC.

This clone occurred a few times. The chain joins TRBV5-1 to TRBJ1-2; the D gene is possibly TRBD1 (5 bases). The CDR3 sequence is 15 residues long. Trimming cost V 0 bases and J 8 bases, with 17 bases left between them. The V gene's germline CDR1 is SGHRS and CDR2 YFSETQ. In nucleotides, the CDR3 is TGCGCCAGCAGCTTGGCCGTGGGGGAAAGTGGAGGCTACACCTTC. This codes for CASSLAVGESGGYTF.

This clone was recorded a few times. The chain employs TRBV15 and TRBJ2-2, with 10 bases fitting TRBD1. There are 15 residues in the CDR3. After removal of 1 base from V and 5 bases from J, the junction contained 1 base not matched to a gene. Germline assignment: CDR1 LNHNV and CDR2 YYDKDF (reference sequence). CDR3 bases: TGTGCCACCAGCAGAGGACAGGGGGCTACCGGGGAGCTGTTTTTT. Amino acids: CATSRGQGATGELFF.

The CDR3 sequence: CASRERDSPYEQYF. CDR3 DNA sequence: TGTGCCAGCAGGGAACGGGACAGCCCCTACGAGCAGTACTTC. The V gene is TRBV6-1, the J gene TRBJ2-7, with 7 bases matching TRBD1. CDR3 size: 14 residues. CDR1 and CDR2 from the germline V gene are MNHNS and SASEGT. The V gene end was trimmed by 6 bases and the J gene end by 2 bases; junction bases not matched to a gene: 7.

V is TRBV7-2 and J is TRBJ2-7, with D possibly being TRBD2 (6 bases). Trimming took 1 base from V and 6 from J, leaving 10 bases between them. In germline, CDR1 is SGHTA, CDR2 FQGNSA. The CDR3 is made up of 13 amino acids. The CDR3, as DNA: TGTGCCAGCAGCTTAGATCCGGGAGCCGAGCAGTACTTC. Translation gives CASSLDPGAEQYF.

The V gene is TRBV4-3, the J gene TRBJ2-1; no clear D gene. The CDR3 extends over 14 amino acids. Trimming cost V 1 base and J 9 bases, with 13 bases left between them. Germline V gene sequence: CDR1 LGHNA, CDR2 YSLEER. The CDR3: CASSQAKGLIEQFF. The DNA for the CDR3 is TGCGCCAGCAGCCAAGCTAAGGGTTTAATTGAGCAGTTCTTC.

V usage is TRBV4-2 and J usage is TRBJ2-5; TRBD2 is a possible D gene (5 bases). CDR3 length: 17 amino acids. Germline V gene sequence: CDR1 LGHNA, CDR2 YNFKEQ. The germline V and J ends were trimmed by 0 bases and 5 bases, with 19 bases remaining between them. Here the CDR3 reads CASSQDIGSSEFETQYF. DNA of the CDR3: TGTGCCAGCAGCCAAGATATTGGGAGTTCCGAATTCGAGACCCAGTACTTC.

This clone was observed a single time. The V call is TRBV5-1, the J call TRBJ1-1; no definite D call. Germline CDR1 and CDR2: SGHRS and YFSETQ. The V and J ends lost 2 bases and 1 base respectively, with 6 bases between them. The CDR3 loop spans 13 amino acids. In nucleotides, the CDR3 is TGCGCCAGCAGCTTTACAGCGAACACTGAAGCTTTCTTT. Translation gives CASSFTANTEAFF.

The CDR3 DNA follows: TGTGCCAGCAGTTCAAACACCGGGGAGCTGTTTTTT. Its protein is CASSSNTGELFF. The V call is TRBV6-6, the J call TRBJ2-2; D gene uncertain. The length of the CDR3 is 12 residues. V was shortened by 4 bases and J by 2 bases, with 2 bases between the two germline ends. Germline loops: CDR1 MNHNY, CDR2 SVGAGI (reference sequence).

The chain couples TRBV5-4 to TRBJ2-7, with D possibly being TRBD1 (6 bases). V was shortened by 5 bases and J by 6 bases, with 15 bases between the two germline ends. In germline, CDR1 is SGHNT, CDR2 YYREEE (reference sequence). The CDR3 loop spans 13 amino acids. CDR3 in amino acids: CASRRGGQGEQYF. CDR3 DNA sequence: TGTGCCAGCAGGCGTGGGGGCCAGGGCGAGCAGTACTTC.

The CDR3 DNA is TGTGCCAGCAGTTTACCCGGGAGCAATGAAAAACTGTTTTTT. Encoded protein: CASSLPGSNEKLFF. The V and J genes are TRBV28 and TRBJ1-4; D is undetermined. The germline CDR1 and CDR2 sequences are MDHEN and SYDVKM. Trimming stripped 2 bases from V and 5 bases from J, with 9 bases between. This CDR3 spans 14 amino acids. Drawing the rest from reference TRBV28 and TRBJ1-4, the complete variable domain is DVKVTQSSRYLVKRTGEKVFLECVQDMDHENMFWYRQDPGLGLRLIYFSYDVKMKEKGDIPEGYSVSREKKERFSLILESASTNQTSMYLCASSLPGSNEKLFFGSGTQLSVL.

V usage is TRBV28 and J usage is TRBJ1-2, with 11 bases lining up with TRBD1. Germline loops: CDR1 MDHEN, CDR2 SYDVKM. Trimming at V came to 4 bases and at J to 6 bases, leaving 1 base not matched to a gene. There are 13 residues in the CDR3. Here the CDR3 reads CASSSGQGDGYTF. The CDR3 DNA sequence: TGTGCCAGCAGTTCGGGACAGGGGGATGGCTACACCTTC.